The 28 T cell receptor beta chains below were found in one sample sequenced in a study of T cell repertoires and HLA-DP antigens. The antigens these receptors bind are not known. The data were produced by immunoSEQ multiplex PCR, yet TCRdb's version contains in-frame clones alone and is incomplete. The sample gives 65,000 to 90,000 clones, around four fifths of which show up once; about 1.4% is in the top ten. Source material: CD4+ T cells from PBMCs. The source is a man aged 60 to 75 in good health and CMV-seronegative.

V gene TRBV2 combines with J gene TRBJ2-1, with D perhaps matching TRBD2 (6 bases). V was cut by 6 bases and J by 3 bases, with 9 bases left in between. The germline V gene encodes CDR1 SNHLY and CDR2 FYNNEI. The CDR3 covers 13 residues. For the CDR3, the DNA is TGTGCCAGCAGGGAGGGGAACTACAATGAGCAGTTCTTC. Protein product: CASREGNYNEQFF. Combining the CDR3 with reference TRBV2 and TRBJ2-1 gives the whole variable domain EPEVTQTPSHQVTQMGQEVILRCVPISNHLYFYWYRQILGQKVEFLVSFYNNEISEKSEIFDDQFSVERPDGSNFTLKIRSTKLEDSAMYFCASREGNYNEQFFGPGTRLTVL.

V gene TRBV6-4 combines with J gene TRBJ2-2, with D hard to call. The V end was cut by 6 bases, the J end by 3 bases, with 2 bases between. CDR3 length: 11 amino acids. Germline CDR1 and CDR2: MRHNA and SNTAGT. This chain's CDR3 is CASRDTGELFF. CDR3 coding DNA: TGTGCCAGCAGAGACACCGGGGAGCTGTTTTTT.

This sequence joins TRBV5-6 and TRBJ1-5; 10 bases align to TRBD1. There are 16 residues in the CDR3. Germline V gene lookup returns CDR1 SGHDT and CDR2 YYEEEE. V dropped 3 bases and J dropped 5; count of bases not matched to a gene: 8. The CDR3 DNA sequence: TGTGCCAGCAGCTCCTCCGGGACAGGGGTAGATCAGCCCCAGCATTTT. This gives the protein CASSSSGTGVDQPQHF.

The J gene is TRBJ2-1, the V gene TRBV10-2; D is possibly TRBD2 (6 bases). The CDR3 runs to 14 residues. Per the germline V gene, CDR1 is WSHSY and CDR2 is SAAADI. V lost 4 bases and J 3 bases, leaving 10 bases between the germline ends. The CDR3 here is CASSGIAVYNEQFF. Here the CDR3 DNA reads TGCGCCAGCAGTGGGATAGCGGTCTACAATGAGCAGTTCTTC.

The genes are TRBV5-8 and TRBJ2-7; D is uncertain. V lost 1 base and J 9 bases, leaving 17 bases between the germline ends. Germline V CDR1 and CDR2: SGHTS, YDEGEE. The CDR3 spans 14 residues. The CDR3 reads CASSLTYSAVGQYF. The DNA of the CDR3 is TGTGCCAGCAGCTTGACTTATTCAGCAGTCGGGCAGTACTTC.

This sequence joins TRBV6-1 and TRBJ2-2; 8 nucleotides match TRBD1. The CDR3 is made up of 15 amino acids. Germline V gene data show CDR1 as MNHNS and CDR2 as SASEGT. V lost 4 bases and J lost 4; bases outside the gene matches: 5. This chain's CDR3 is CASSGRQGRTGELFF. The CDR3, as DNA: TGTGCCAGCAGTGGTAGACAGGGGCGCACCGGGGAGCTGTTTTTT.

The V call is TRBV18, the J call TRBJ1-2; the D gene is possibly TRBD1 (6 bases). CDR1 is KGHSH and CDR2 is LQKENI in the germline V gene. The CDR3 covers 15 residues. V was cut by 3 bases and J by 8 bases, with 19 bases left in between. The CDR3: CASSPPPGGPAGYTF. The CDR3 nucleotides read TGTGCCAGCTCACCCCCCCCTGGGGGCCCGGCGGGCTACACCTTC.

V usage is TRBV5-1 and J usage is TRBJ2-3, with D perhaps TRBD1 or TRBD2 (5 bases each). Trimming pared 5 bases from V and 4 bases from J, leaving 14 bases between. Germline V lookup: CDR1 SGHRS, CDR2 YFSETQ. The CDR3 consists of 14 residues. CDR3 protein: CASSWVGESDTQYF. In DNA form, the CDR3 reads TGCGCCAGCAGTTGGGTAGGGGAGTCAGATACGCAGTATTTT.

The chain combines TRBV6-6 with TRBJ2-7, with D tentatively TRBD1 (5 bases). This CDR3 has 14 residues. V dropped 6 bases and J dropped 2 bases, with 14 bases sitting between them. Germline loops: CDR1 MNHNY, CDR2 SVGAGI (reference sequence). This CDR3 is CASSPQGSTYEQYV. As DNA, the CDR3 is TGTGCCAGCAGCCCCCAGGGATCCACCTACGAGCAGTACGTC.

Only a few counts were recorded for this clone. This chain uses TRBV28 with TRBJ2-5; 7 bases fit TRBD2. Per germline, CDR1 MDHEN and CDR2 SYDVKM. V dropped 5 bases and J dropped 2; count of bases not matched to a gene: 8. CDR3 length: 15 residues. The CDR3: CASSLSGVGQETQYF. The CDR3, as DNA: TGTGCCAGCAGTCTGAGCGGGGTCGGGCAAGAGACCCAGTACTTC.

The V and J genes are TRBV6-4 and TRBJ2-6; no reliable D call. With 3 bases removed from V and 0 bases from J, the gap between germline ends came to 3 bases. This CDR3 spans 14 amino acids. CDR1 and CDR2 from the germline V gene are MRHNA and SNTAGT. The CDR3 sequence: CASSEVSGANVLTF. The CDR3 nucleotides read TGTGCCAGCAGTGAAGTCTCTGGGGCCAACGTCCTGACTTTC.

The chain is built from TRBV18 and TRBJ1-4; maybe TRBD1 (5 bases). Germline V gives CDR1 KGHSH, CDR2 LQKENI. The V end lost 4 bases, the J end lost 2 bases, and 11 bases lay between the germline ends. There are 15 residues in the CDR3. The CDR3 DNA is TGTGCCAGCTCACTTAAAGGGGTCACTAATGAAAAACTGTTTTTT. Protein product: CASSLKGVTNEKLFF.

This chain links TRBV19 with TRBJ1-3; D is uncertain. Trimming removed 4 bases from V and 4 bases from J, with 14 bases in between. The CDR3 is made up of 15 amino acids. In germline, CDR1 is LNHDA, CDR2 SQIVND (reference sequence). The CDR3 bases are TGTGCCAGTAGTACCGCGTCAGGTATCGGAAACACCATATATTTT. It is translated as CASSTASGIGNTIYF.

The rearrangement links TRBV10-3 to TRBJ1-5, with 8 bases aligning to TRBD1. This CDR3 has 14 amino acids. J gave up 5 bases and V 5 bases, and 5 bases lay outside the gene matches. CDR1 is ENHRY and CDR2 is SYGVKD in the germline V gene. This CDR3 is CAISLTGDHQPQHF. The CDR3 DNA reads TGTGCCATCAGTTTGACAGGGGATCATCAGCCCCAGCATTTT.

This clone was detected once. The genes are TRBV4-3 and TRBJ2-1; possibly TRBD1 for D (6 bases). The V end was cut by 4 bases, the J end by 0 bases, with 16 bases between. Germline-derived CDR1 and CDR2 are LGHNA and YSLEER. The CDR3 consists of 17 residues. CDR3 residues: CASSPPDSLISYNEQFF. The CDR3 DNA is TGCGCCAGCAGCCCCCCGGACAGCCTGATCTCCTACAATGAGCAGTTCTTC.

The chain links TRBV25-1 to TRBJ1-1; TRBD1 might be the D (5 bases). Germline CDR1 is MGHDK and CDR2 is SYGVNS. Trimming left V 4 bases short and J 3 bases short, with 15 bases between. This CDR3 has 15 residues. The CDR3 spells CASSGVFWGDTEAFF. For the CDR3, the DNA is TGTGCCAGCAGTGGAGTTTTTTGGGGCGACACTGAAGCTTTCTTT.

CDR3: CATSREISGANVLTF. The CDR3 DNA sequence: TGTGCCACCAGCAGAGAGATCTCTGGGGCCAACGTCCTGACTTTC. V gene TRBV15 combines with J gene TRBJ2-6; D unclear. CDR1 and CDR2 from the germline V gene are LNHNV and YYDKDF (reference sequence). V lost 0 bases, J lost 0 bases, and 3 bases lay in between. This CDR3 spans 15 amino acids.

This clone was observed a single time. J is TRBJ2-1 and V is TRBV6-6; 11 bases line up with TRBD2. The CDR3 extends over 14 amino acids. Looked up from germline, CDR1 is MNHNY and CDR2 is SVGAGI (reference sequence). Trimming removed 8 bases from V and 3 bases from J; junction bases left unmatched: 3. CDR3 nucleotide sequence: TGTGCCAGCCACGGGACTAGCGGCTACAATGAGCAGTTCTTC. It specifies CASHGTSGYNEQFF.

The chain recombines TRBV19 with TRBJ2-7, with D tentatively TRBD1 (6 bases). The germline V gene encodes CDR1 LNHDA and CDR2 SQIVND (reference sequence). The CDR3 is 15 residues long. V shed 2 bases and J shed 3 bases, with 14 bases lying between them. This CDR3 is CASSITAGARYEQYF. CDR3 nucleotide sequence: TGTGCCAGTAGTATAACGGCAGGGGCGCGCTACGAGCAGTACTTC. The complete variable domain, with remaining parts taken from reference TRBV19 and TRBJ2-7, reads DGGITQSPKYLFRKEGQNVTLSCEQNLNHDAMYWYRQDPGQGLRLIYYSQIVNDFQKGDIAEGYSVSREKKESFPLTVTSAQKNPTAFYLCASSITAGARYEQYFGPGTRLTVT.

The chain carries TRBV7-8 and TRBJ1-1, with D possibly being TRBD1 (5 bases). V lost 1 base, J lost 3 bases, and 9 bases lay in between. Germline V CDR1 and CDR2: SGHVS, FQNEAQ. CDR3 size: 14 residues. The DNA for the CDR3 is TGTGCCAGCAGCTTAGGACAGTGGGACACTGAAGCTTTCTTT. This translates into CASSLGQWDTEAFF. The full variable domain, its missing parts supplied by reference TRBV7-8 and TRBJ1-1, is GAGVSQSPRYKVAKRGQDVALRCDPISGHVSLFWYQQALGQGPEFLTYFQNEAQLDKSGLPSDRFFAERPEGSVSTLKIQRTQQEDSAVYLCASSLGQWDTEAFFGQGTRLTVV.

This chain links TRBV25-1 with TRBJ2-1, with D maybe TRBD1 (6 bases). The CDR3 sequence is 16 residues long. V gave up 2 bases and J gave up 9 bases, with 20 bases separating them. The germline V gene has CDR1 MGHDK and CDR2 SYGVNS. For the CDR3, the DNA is TGTGCCAGCAGTGAAGGTGGCAGGGGAAAATCGGTTGAGCAGTTCTTC. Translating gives CASSEGGRGKSVEQFF.

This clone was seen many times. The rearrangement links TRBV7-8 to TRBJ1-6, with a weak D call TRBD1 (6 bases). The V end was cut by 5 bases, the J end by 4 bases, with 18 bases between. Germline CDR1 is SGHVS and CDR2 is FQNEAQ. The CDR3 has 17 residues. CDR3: CASSLNTGPLYNSPLHF. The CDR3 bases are TGTGCCAGCAGCCTTAATACAGGGCCCCTTTATAATTCACCCCTCCACTTT.

CDR3 DNA: TGTGCCAGCAGCCCCTTGGGACTGAACTACGAGCAGTACTTC. Its protein is CASSPLGLNYEQYF. The chain recombines TRBV7-9 with TRBJ2-7, with a weak D call TRBD2 (6 bases). This CDR3 is 14 amino acids long. Germline V gene lookup returns CDR1 SEHNR and CDR2 FQNEAQ (reference sequence). Trimming cost V 5 bases and J 3 bases, with 14 bases left between them.

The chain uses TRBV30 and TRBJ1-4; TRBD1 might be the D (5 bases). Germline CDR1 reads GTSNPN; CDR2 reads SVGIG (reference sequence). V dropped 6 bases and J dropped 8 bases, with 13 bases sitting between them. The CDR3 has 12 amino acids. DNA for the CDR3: TGTGCCTGCGGGACGCAGCCAGAAAAACTGTTTTTT. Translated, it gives CACGTQPEKLFF.

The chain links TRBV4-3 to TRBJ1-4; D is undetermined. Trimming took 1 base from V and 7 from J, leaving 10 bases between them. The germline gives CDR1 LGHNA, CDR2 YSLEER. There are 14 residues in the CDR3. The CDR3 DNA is TGCGCCAGCAGCCAAGGTGGACGGACTGAAAAACTGTTTTTT. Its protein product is CASSQGGRTEKLFF.

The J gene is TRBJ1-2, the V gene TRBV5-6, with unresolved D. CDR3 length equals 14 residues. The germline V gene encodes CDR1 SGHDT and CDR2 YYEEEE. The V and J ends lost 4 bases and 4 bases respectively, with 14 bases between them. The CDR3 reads CASSTTAGFYGYTF. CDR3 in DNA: TGTGCCAGCAGCACGACTGCCGGATTCTATGGCTACACCTTC.

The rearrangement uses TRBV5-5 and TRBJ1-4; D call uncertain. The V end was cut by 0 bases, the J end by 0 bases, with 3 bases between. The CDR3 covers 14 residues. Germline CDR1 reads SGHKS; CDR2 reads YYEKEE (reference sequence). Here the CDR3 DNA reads TGTGCCAGCAGCTTGGATGCAACTAATGAAAAACTGTTTTTT. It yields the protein CASSLDATNEKLFF. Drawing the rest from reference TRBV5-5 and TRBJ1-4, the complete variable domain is DAGVTQSPTHLIKTRGQQVTLRCSPISGHKSVSWYQQVLGQGPQFIFQYYEKEERGRGNFPDRFSARQFPNYSSELNVNALLLGDSALYLCASSLDATNEKLFFGSGTQLSVL.

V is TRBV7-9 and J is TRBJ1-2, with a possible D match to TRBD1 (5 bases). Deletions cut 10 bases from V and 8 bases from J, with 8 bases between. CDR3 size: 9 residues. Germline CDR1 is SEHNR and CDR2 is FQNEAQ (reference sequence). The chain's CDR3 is CAIGDGYTF. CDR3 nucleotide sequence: TGTGCCATCGGGGACGGCTACACCTTC.